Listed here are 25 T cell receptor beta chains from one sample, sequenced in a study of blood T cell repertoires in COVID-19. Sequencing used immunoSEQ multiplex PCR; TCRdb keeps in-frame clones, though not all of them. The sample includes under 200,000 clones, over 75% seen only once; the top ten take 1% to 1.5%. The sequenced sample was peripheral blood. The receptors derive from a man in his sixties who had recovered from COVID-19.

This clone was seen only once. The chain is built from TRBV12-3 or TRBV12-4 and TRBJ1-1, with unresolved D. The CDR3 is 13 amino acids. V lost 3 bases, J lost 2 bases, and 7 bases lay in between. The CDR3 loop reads CASSFGTNTEAFF. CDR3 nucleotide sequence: TGTGCCAGCAGTTTCGGTACCAACACTGAAGCTTTCTTT.

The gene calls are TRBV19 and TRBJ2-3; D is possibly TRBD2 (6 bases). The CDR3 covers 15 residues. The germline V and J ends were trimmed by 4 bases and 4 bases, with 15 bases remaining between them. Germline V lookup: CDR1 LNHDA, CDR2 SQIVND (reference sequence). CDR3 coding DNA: TGTGCCAGTAGTACAATCGGCGGGGAGGCAGATACGCAGTATTTT. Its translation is CASSTIGGEADTQYF. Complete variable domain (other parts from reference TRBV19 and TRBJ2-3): DGGITQSPKYLFRKEGQNVTLSCEQNLNHDAMYWYRQDPGQGLRLIYYSQIVNDFQKGDIAEGYSVSREKKESFPLTVTSAQKNPTAFYLCASSTIGGEADTQYFGPGTRLTVL.

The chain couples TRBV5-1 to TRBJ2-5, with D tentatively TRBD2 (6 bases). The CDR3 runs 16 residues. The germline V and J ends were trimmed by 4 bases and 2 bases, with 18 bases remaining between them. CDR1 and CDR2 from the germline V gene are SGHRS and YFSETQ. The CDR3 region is CASSRRGTVSQETQYF. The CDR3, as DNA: TGCGCCAGCAGCCGACGGGGGACGGTTTCGCAAGAGACCCAGTACTTC. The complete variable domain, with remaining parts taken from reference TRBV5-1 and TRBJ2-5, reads KAGVTQTPRYLIKTRGQQVTLSCSPISGHRSVSWYQQTPGQGLQFLFEYFSETQRNKGNFPGRFSGRQFSNSRSEMNVSTLELGDSALYLCASSRRGTVSQETQYFGPGTRLLVL.

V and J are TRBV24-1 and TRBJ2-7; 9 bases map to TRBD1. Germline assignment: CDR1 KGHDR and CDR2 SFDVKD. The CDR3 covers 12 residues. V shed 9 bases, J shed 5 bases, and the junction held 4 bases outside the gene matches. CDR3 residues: CATQGQGHEQYF. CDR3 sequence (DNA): TGTGCCACCCAGGGACAGGGCCACGAGCAGTACTTC.

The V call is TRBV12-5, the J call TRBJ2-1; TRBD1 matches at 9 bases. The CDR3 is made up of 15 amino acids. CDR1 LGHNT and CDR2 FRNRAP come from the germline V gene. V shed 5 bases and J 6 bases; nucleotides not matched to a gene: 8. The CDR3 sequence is CASGNRDRALNEQFF. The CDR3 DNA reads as TGTGCTAGTGGTAACCGGGACAGGGCTCTCAATGAGCAGTTCTTC.

CDR3 nucleotides: TGTGCCAGCAGCACGAAGTACGGGGGGTACGAGCAGTACTTC. Protein: CASSTKYGGYEQYF. The rearrangement uses TRBV13 and TRBJ2-7; 7 positions agree with TRBD2. The CDR3 consists of 14 residues. CDR1 PRHDT and CDR2 FYEKMQ come from the germline V gene (reference sequence). The V and J ends lost 5 bases and 4 bases, in that order; junction bases with no gene match: 8.

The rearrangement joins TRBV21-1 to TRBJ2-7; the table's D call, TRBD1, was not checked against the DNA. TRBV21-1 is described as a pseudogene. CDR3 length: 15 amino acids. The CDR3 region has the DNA TGTGCCAGCAGAAATGAGGGGACAGGATCCTACGAGCAGTACTTC. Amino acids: CASRNEGTGSYEQYF.

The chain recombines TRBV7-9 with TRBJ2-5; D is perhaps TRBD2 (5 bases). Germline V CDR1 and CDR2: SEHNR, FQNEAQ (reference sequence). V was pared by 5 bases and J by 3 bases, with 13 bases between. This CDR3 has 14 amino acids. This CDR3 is CASSNRRREETQYF. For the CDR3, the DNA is TGTGCCAGCAGCAACCGGAGGAGAGAAGAGACCCAGTACTTC.

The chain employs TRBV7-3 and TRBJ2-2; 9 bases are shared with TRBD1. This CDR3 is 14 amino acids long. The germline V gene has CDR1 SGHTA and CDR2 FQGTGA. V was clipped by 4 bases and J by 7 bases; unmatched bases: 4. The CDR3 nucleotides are TGTGCCAGCAGCTGGAGACAGGGGGTCGGGGAGCTGTTTTTT. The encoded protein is CASSWRQGVGELFF. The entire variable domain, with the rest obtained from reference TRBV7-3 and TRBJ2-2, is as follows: GAGVSQTPSNKVTEKGKYVELRCDPISGHTALYWYRQSLGQGPEFLIYFQGTGAADDSGLPNDRFFAVRPEGSVSTLKIQRTERGDSAVYLCASSWRQGVGELFFGEGSRLTVL.

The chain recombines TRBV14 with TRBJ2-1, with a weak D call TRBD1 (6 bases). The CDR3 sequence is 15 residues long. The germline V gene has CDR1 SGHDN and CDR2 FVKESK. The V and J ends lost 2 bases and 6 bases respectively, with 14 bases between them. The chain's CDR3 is CASSQYRGGPNEQFF. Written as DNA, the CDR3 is TGTGCCAGCAGCCAATACAGAGGGGGACCCAATGAGCAGTTCTTC.

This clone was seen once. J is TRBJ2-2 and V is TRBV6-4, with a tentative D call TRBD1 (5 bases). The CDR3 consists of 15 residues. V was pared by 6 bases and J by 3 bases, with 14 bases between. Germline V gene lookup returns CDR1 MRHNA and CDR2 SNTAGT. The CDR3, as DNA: TGTGCCAGCAGCCCGGGTCTAGGGGACACCGGGGAGCTGTTTTTT. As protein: CASSPGLGDTGELFF.

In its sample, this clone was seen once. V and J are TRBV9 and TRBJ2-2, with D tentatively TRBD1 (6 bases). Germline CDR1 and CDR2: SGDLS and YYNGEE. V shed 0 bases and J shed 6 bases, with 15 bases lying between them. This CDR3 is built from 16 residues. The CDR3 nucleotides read TGTGCCAGCAGCGTAGTGGCAGGGGATACCCCCGGGGAGCTGTTTTTT. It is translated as CASSVVAGDTPGELFF.

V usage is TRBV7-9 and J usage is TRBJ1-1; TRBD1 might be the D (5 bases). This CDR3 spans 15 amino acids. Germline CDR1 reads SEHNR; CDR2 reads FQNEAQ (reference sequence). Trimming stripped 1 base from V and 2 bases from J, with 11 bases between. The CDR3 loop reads CASSLGPGENTEAFF. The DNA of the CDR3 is TGTGCCAGCAGCTTAGGTCCGGGGGAAAACACTGAAGCTTTCTTT.

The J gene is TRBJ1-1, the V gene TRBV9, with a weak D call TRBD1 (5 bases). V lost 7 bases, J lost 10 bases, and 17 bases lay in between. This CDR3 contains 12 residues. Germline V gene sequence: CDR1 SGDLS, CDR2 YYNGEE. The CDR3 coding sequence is TGTGCCAGCGGCGAGGGCCAGGGCGTAGCTTTCTTT. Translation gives CASGEGQGVAFF.

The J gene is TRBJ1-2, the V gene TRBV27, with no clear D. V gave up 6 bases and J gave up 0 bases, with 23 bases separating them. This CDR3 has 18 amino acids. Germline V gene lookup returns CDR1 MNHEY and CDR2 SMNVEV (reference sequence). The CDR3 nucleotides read TGTGCCAGCAGCCTGCTCTTCGGGGTAGGTCAGGCTAACTATGGCTACACCTTC. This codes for CASSLLFGVGQANYGYTF.

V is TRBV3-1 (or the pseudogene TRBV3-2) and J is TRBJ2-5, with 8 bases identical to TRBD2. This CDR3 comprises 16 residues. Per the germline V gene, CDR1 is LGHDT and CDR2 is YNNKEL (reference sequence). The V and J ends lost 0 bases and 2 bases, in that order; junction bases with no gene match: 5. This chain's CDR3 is CASSQDIAGRQETQYF. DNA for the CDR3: TGTGCCAGCAGCCAAGATATAGCGGGGAGACAAGAGACCCAGTACTTC.

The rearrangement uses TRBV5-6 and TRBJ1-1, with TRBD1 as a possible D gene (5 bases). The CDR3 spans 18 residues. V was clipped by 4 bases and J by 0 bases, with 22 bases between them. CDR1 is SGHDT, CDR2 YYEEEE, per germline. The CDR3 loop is CASSTPWGGAFMNTEAFF. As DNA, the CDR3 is TGTGCCAGCAGCACCCCGTGGGGGGGAGCGTTCATGAACACTGAAGCTTTCTTT.

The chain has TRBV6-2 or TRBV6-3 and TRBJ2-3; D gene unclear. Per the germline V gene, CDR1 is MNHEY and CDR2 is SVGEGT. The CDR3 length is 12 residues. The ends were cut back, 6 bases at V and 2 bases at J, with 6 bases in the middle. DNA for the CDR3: TGTGCCAGCAGCTCTATCACAGATACGCAGTATTTT. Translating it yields CASSSITDTQYF.

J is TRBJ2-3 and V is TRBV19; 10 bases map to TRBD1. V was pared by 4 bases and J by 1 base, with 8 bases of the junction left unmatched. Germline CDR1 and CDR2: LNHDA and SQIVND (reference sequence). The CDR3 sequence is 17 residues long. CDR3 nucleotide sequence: TGTGCCAGTAGTACAACCTCCGGGACAGGGGGCACAGATACGCAGTATTTT. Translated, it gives CASSTTSGTGGTDTQYF.

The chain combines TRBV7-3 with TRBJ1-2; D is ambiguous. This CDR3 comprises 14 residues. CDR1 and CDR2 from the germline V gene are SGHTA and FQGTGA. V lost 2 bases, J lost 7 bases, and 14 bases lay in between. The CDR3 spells CASSLADGVGGYTF. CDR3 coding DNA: TGTGCCAGCAGCTTAGCGGACGGGGTGGGTGGCTACACCTTC.

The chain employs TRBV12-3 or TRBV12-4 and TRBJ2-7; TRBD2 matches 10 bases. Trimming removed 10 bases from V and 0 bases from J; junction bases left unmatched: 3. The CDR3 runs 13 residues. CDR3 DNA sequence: TGTGCCACAAGCGGGGGGGCCTCCTACGAGCAGTACTTC. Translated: CATSGGASYEQYF.

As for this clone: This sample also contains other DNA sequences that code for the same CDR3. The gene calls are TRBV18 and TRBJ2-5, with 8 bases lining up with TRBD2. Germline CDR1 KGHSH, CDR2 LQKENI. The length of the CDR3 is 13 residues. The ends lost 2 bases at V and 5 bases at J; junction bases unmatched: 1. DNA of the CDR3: TGTGCCAGCTCACCATCGGGAGGGGAGACCCAGTACTTC. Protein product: CASSPSGGETQYF.

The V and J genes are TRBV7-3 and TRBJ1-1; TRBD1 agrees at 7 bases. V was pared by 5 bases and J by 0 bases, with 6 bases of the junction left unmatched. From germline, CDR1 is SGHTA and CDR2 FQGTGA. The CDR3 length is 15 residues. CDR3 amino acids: CASSPKQGMNTEAFF. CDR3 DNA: TGTGCCAGCAGCCCAAAACAGGGGATGAACACTGAAGCTTTCTTT.

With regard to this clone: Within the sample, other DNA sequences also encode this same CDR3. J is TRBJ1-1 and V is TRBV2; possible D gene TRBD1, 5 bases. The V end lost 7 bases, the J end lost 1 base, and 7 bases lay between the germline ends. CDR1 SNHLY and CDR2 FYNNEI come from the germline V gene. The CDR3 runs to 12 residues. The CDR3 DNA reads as TGTGCCAGCACGGGGGAGAACACTGAAGCTTTCTTT. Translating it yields CASTGENTEAFF.

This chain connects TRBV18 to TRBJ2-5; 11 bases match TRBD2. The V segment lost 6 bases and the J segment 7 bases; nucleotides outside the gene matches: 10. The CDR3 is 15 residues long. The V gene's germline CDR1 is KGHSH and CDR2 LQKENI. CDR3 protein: CASSPGLAELGTQYF. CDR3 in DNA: TGTGCCAGCTCCCCGGGACTAGCGGAATTGGGGACCCAGTACTTC.